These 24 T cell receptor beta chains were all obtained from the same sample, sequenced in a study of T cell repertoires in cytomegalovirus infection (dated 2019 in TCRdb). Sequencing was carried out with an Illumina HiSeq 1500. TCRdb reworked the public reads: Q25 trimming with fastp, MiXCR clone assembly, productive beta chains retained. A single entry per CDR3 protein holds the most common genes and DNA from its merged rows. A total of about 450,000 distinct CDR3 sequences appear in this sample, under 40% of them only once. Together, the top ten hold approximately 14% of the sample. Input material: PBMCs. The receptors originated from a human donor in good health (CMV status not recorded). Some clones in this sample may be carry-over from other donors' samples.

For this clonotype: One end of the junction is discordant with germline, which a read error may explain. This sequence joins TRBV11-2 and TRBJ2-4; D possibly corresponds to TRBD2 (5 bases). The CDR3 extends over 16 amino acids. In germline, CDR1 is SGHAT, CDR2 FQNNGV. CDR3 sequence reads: CASSFRLAQAKNLQYF. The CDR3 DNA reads TGTGCCAGCAGCTTTCGTCTAGCCCAAGCCAAAAACCTTCAGTACTTC.

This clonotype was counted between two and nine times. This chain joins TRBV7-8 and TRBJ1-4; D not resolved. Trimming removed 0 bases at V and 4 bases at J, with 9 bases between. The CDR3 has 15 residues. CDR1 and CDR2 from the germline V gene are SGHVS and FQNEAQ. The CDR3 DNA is TGTGCCAGCAGCTTAGCGACGGGTAATAATGAAAAACTGTTTTTT. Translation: CASSLATGNNEKLFF.

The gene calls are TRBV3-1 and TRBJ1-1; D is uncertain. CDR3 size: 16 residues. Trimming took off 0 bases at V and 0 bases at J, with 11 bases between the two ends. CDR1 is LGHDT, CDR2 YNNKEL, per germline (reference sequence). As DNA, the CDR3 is TGTGCCAGCAGCCAAGATCGTAACGGGCTGAACACTGAAGCTTTCTTT. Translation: CASSQDRNGLNTEAFF.

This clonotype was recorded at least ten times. CDR3 loop: CASSDPQGLEAFF. CDR3 nucleotides: TGTGCCAGCAGTGACCCACAGGGATTGGAAGCTTTCTTT. The J gene is TRBJ1-1, the V gene TRBV28, with D possibly TRBD1 on 6 matching bases. CDR3 length equals 13 residues. Germline V lookup: CDR1 MDHEN, CDR2 SYDVKM. Trimming stripped 5 bases from V and 8 bases from J, with 15 bases between.

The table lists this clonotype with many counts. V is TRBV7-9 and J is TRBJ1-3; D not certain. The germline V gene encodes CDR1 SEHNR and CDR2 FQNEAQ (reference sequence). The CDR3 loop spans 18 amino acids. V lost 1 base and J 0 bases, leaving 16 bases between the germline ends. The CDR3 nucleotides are TGTGCCAGCAGCTTAGTGCCTCCGAAACAGAGCTCTGGAAACACCATATATTTT. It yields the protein CASSLVPPKQSSGNTIYF.

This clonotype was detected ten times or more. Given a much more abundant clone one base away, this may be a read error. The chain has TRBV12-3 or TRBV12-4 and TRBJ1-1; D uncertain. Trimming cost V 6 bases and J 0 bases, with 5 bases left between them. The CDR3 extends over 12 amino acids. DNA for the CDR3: TGTGCCAGCAGCTTTATGAACACTGAAGCTTTCTTT. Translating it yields CASSFMNTEAFF.

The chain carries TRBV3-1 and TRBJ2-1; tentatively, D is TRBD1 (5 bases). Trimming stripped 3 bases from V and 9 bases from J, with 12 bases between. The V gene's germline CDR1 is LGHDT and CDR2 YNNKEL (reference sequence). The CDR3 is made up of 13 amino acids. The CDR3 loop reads CASSQKQVIEQFF. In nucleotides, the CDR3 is TGTGCCAGCAGCCAGAAACAGGTGATTGAGCAGTTCTTC.

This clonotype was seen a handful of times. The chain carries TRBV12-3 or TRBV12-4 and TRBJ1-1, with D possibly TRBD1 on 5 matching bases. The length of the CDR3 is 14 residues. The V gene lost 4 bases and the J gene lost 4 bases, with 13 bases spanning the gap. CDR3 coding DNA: TGTGCCAGCAGTTCCAGGGATCGGGGCACTGAAGCTTTCTTT. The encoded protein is CASSSRDRGTEAFF.

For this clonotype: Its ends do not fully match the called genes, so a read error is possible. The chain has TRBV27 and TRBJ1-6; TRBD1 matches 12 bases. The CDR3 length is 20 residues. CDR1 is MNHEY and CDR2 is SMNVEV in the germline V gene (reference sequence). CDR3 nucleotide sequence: TGTGCCATCAGTTTACGTGGGACAGGGGGCGTCTTTAGCTATAATTCACCCCTCCACTTT. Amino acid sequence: CAISLRGTGGVFSYNSPLHF.

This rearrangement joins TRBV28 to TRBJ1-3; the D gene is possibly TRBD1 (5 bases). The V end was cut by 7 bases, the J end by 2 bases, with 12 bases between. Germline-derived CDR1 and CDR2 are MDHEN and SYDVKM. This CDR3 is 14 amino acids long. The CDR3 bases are TGTGCCAGCACCCTGGCAGGGACTGGAAACACCATATATTTT. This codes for CASTLAGTGNTIYF.

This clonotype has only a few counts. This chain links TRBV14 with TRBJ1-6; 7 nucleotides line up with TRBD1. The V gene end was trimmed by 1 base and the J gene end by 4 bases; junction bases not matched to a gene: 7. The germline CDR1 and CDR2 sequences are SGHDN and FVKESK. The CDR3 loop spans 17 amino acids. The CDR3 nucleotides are TGTGCCAGCAGCCAAGTAACAGGGGATCTGTATAATTCACCCCTCCACTTT. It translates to CASSQVTGDLYNSPLHF.

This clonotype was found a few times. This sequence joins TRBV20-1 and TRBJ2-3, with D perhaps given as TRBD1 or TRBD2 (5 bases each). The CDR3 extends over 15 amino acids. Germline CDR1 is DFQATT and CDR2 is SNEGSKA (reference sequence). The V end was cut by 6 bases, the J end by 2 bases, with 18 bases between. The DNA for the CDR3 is TGCAGTGCCGACACGGGGCGGCCCTCCACAGATACGCAGTATTTT. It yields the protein CSADTGRPSTDTQYF.

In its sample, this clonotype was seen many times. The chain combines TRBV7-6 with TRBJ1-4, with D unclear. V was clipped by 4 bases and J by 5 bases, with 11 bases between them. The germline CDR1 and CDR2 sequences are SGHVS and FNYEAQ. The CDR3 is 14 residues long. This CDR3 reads CASSSIPGNEKLFF. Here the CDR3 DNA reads TGTGCCAGCAGCTCAATACCGGGGAATGAAAAACTGTTTTTT.

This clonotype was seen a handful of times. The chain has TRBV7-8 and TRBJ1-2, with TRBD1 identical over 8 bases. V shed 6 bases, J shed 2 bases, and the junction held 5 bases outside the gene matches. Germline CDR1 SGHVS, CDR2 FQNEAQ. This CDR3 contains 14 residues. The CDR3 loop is CASSYNRGNYGYTF. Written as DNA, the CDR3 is TGTGCCAGCAGTTACAACAGGGGGAACTATGGCTACACCTTC. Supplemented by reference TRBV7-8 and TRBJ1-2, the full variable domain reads GAGVSQSPRYKVAKRGQDVALRCDPISGHVSLFWYQQALGQGPEFLTYFQNEAQLDKSGLPSDRFFAERPEGSVSTLKIQRTQQEDSAVYLCASSYNRGNYGYTFGSGTRLTVV.

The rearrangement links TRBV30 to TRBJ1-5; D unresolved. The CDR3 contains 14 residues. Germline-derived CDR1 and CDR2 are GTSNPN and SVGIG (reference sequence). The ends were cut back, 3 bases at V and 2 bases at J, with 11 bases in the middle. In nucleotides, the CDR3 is TGTGCCTGGAGCCCCTCCTTCGGCAATCAGCCCCAGCATTTT. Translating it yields CAWSPSFGNQPQHF.

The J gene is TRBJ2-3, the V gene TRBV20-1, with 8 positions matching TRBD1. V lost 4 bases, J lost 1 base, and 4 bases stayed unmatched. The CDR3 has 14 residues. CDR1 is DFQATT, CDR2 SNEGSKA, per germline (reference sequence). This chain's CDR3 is CSATTGAGTDTQYF. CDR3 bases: TGCAGTGCTACGACAGGGGCCGGCACAGATACGCAGTATTTT.

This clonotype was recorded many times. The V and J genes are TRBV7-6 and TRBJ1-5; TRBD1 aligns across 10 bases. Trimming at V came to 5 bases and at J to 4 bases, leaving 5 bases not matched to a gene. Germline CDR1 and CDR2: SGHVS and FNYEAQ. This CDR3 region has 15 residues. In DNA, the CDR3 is TGTGCCAGCAGCCCCGGGACAGGGGAAAATCAGCCCCAGCATTTT. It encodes CASSPGTGENQPQHF.

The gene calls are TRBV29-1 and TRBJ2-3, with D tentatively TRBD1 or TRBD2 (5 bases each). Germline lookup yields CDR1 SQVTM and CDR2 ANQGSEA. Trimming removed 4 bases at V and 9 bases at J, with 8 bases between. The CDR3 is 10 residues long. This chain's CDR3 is CSVGQRTQYF. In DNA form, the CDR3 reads TGCAGCGTTGGACAGCGGACGCAGTATTTT.

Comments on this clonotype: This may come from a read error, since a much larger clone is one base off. DNA of the CDR3: TGTTCCAGCAACCGGGACTCCAATCAGCCCCAGCATTTT. Its protein product is CSSNRDSNQPQHF. This chain connects TRBV6-2 or TRBV6-3 to TRBJ1-5, with TRBD1 as a possible D gene (5 bases). There are 13 residues in the CDR3. The germline V gene encodes CDR1 MNHEY and CDR2 SVGEGT.

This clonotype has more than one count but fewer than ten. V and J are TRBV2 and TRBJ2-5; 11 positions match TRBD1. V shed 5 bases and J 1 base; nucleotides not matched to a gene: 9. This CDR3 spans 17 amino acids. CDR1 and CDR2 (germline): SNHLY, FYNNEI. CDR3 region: CASSTWGTGGSQETQYF. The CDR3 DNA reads TGTGCCAGCAGTACCTGGGGGACAGGGGGGTCCCAAGAGACCCAGTACTTC.

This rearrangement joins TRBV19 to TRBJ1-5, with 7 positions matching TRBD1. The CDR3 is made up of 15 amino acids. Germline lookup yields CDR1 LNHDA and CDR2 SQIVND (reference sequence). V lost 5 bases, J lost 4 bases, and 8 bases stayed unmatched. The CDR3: CASSPGQVFNQPQHF. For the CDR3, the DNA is TGTGCCAGTAGTCCCGGACAGGTGTTTAATCAGCCCCAGCATTTT.

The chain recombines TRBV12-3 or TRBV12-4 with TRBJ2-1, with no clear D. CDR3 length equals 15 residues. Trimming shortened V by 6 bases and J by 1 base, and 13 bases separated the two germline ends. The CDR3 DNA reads TGTGCCAGCAGCCAAAAGGTGCCGTCCTACAATGAGCAGTTCTTC. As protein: CASSQKVPSYNEQFF.

The chain's CDR3 is CASSEIGDRSTDTQYF. CDR3 bases: TGTGCCAGCAGCGAAATAGGGGACAGAAGCACAGATACGCAGTATTTT. This sequence joins TRBV2 and TRBJ2-3; 7 positions match TRBD1. This CDR3 contains 16 residues. CDR1 and CDR2 (germline): SNHLY, FYNNEI. V shed 6 bases and J 0 bases; nucleotides not matched to a gene: 9.

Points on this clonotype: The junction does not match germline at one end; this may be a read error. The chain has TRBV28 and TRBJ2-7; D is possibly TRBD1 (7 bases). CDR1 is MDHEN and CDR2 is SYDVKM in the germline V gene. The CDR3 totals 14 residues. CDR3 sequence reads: CASTLQGGPYEHYF. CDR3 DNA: TGTGCCAGCACTCTCCAGGGGGGTCCCTACGAGCACTACTTC.